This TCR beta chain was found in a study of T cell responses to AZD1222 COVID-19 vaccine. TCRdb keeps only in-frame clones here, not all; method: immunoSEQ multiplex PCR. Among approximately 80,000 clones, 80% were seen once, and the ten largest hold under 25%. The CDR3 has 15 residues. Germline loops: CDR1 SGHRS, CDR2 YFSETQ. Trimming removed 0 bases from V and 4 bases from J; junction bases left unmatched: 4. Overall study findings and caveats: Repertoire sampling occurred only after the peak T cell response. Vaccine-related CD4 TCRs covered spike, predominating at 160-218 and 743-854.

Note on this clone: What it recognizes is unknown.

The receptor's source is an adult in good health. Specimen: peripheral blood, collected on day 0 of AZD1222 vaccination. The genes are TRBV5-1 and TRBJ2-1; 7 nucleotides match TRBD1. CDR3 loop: CASSLGTGDYNEQFF. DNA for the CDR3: TGCGCCAGCAGCTTGGGGACAGGTGATTACAATGAGCAGTTCTTC.